The 26 T cell receptor beta chains presented below share a single source sample, sequenced in a study of blood T cell repertoires in COVID-19. This table comes from immunoSEQ multiplex PCR, and its TCRdb copy is limited to in-frame clones, with some not included. The table has over 140,000 clones, roughly 79% seen once. Specimen: PBMCs or T cells enriched from blood (not recorded which). These receptors originate from a woman in her 50s who had recovered from COVID-19.

The chain combines TRBV3-1 (or the pseudogene TRBV3-2) with TRBJ2-5, with TRBD1 matching 9 bases. The CDR3 covers 16 residues. The junction had 7 bases not matched to a gene; V was cut back by 4 bases and J by 1 base. Germline values: CDR1 LGHDT, CDR2 YNNKEL (reference sequence). CDR3 nucleotides: TGTGCCAGCAGCCTAGGACAGGGGAGGATCCAAGAGACCCAGTACTTC. Residues: CASSLGQGRIQETQYF.

The V and J genes are TRBV7-2 and TRBJ1-1; D might be TRBD1 (6 bases). Germline lookup yields CDR1 SGHTA and CDR2 FQGNSA. The CDR3 totals 15 residues. The ends were cut back, 2 bases at V and 7 bases at J, with 17 bases in the middle. The CDR3 loop is CASSLSRGGRGEAFF. CDR3 sequence (DNA): TGTGCCAGCAGCTTAAGTAGGGGGGGGAGAGGTGAAGCTTTCTTT.

The V gene is TRBV3-1 (or the pseudogene TRBV3-2), the J gene TRBJ2-7, with TRBD1 as a possible D gene (5 bases). Trimming took off 3 bases at V and 6 bases at J, with 9 bases between the two ends. CDR1 is LGHDT, CDR2 YNNKEL, per germline (reference sequence). The CDR3 loop spans 12 amino acids. DNA for the CDR3: TGTGCCAGCAGCCACCAGGGTAGCGAGCAGTACTTC. Its translation is CASSHQGSEQYF.

This chain links TRBV4-1 with TRBJ2-1; 11 bases line up with TRBD2. The CDR3 is 17 amino acids. CDR1 MGHRA and CDR2 YSYEKL come from the germline V gene. V shed 0 bases and J 0 bases; nucleotides not matched to a gene: 1. DNA for the CDR3: TGCGCCAGCAGCCAAGATACTAGCGGGAGCTCCTACAATGAGCAGTTCTTC. It specifies CASSQDTSGSSYNEQFF.

The genes are TRBV7-8 and TRBJ2-7; 8 nucleotides match TRBD2. CDR3 length: 14 amino acids. CDR1 SGHVS and CDR2 FQNEAQ come from the germline V gene. With V trimmed by 6 bases and J by 3 bases, 7 bases remained unmatched. Here the CDR3 reads CASRGELAVYEQYF. CDR3 bases: TGTGCCAGCAGGGGGGAACTAGCGGTCTACGAGCAGTACTTC.

V is TRBV5-4 and J is TRBJ2-5, with TRBD2 matching over 11 bases. V lost 4 bases to trimming and J lost 4 bases; unmatched junction nucleotides: 6. Per the germline V gene, CDR1 is SGHNT and CDR2 is YYREEE (reference sequence). The length of the CDR3 is 15 residues. CDR3 sequence (DNA): TGTGCCAGCAGCACCGTAGCGGGAGGGTCAGAGACCCAGTACTTC. This sequence encodes CASSTVAGGSETQYF.

CDR3 sequence (DNA): TGCAGCGCCGGACAGCGGACCTATGGCTACACCTTC. It translates to CSAGQRTYGYTF. The chain has TRBV29-1 and TRBJ1-2; a possible D gene is TRBD1 (6 bases). The CDR3 is 12 amino acids. V gave up 7 bases and J gave up 4 bases, with 13 bases separating them. CDR1 SQVTM and CDR2 ANQGSEA come from the germline V gene.

CDR3 in amino acids: CASSFYQGYYEQYF. CDR3 coding DNA: TGTGCCAGCAGTTTCTACCAGGGATACTACGAGCAGTACTTC. The V call is TRBV28, the J call TRBJ2-7; maybe TRBD1 (5 bases). This CDR3 comprises 14 residues. The V end lost 3 bases, the J end lost 3 bases, and 12 bases lay between the germline ends. CDR1 is MDHEN and CDR2 is SYDVKM in the germline V gene.

The J gene is TRBJ1-4, the V gene TRBV19; D is unresolved. Germline CDR1 and CDR2: LNHDA and SQIVND (reference sequence). V was cut by 4 bases and J by 3 bases, with 9 bases left in between. The CDR3 runs to 14 residues. The CDR3, as DNA: TGTGCCAGTAGTACAGGTGCTTCTAATGAAAAACTGTTTTTT. Its protein is CASSTGASNEKLFF.

The genes are TRBV24-1 and TRBJ2-3; D is unclear. Germline CDR1 and CDR2: KGHDR and SFDVKD. Trimming shortened V by 1 base and J by 6 bases, and 16 bases separated the two germline ends. The CDR3 is made up of 16 amino acids. CDR3 DNA: TGTGCCACCAGTGATTTAGTGGGCTCACTTGAGGATACGCAGTATTTT. This encodes CATSDLVGSLEDTQYF.

This clone was seen more than once but under ten times. The chain combines TRBV18 with TRBJ1-6; no clear D gene. Germline V gene lookup returns CDR1 KGHSH and CDR2 LQKENI. V was cut by 4 bases and J by 5 bases, with 12 bases left in between. The CDR3 is 15 residues long. The CDR3 loop is CASSLGEGHNSPLHF. In DNA, the CDR3 is TGTGCCAGCTCACTCGGTGAGGGCCATAATTCACCCCTCCACTTT. Using reference TRBV18 and TRBJ1-6 for the parts outside the CDR3, the full variable domain is NAGVMQNPRHLVRRRGQEARLRCSPMKGHSHVYWYRQLPEEGLKFMVYLQKENIIDESGMPKERFSAEFPKEGPSILRIQQVVRGDSAAYFCASSLGEGHNSPLHFGNGTRLTVT.

The V call is TRBV28, the J call TRBJ1-5; D not certain. The CDR3 is made up of 15 amino acids. From germline, CDR1 is MDHEN and CDR2 SYDVKM. Between the trimmed V and J ends, which lost 2 bases and 4 bases, there was a span of 12 bases. The CDR3 is CASSLPPGINQPQHF. The CDR3, as DNA: TGTGCCAGCAGTTTACCTCCCGGGATAAATCAGCCCCAGCATTTT.

The rearrangement joins TRBV6-2 or TRBV6-3 to TRBJ2-5, with TRBD2 matching 7 bases. This CDR3 has 15 residues. V lost 2 bases to trimming and J lost 2 bases; unmatched junction nucleotides: 5. The germline V gene has CDR1 MNHEY and CDR2 SVGEGT. The CDR3 DNA sequence: TGTGCCAGCAGTTACCCGACGGGGGGACAAGAGACCCAGTACTTC. It codes for CASSYPTGGQETQYF.

The chain carries TRBV19 and TRBJ2-7; D is perhaps TRBD2 (6 bases). Germline CDR1 LNHDA, CDR2 SQIVND (reference sequence). The CDR3 is made up of 15 amino acids. V was clipped by 1 base and J by 2 bases, with 12 bases between them. As DNA, the CDR3 is TGTGCCAGTAGTATAGGACTAGTTGGTACCTACGAGCAGTACTTC. As protein: CASSIGLVGTYEQYF.

V is TRBV5-1 and J is TRBJ2-2; D is unresolved. Germline V gene data show CDR1 as SGHRS and CDR2 as YFSETQ. The CDR3 extends over 14 amino acids. V gave up 2 bases and J gave up 5 bases, with 10 bases separating them. The CDR3 DNA reads TGCGCCAGCAGCTTTAGTCTAGTGACCGGGGAGCTGTTTTTT. Protein: CASSFSLVTGELFF.

This clone occurred many times. V gene TRBV5-6 combines with J gene TRBJ1-1; 9 bases line up with TRBD1. The CDR3 runs 16 residues. In germline, CDR1 is SGHDT, CDR2 YYEEEE. Unmatched junction bases numbered 12, after V lost 5 bases and J lost 4 bases. CDR3 region: CASRTDRGRRGTEAFF. CDR3 in DNA: TGTGCCAGCAGGACCGACAGGGGGAGAAGGGGCACTGAAGCTTTCTTT.

The rearrangement joins TRBV5-1 to TRBJ2-1; 10 nucleotides agree with TRBD1. The CDR3 is 17 residues long. Germline V gene data show CDR1 as SGHRS and CDR2 as YFSETQ. The V gene end was trimmed by 4 bases and the J gene end by 5 bases; junction bases not matched to a gene: 12. The CDR3 loop is CASSTATGTGDDNEQFF. The CDR3 nucleotides are TGCGCCAGCAGCACGGCTACCGGGACAGGGGACGACAATGAGCAGTTCTTC. The variable domain in full, with the rest retrieved from reference TRBV5-1 and TRBJ2-1, is KAGVTQTPRYLIKTRGQQVTLSCSPISGHRSVSWYQQTPGQGLQFLFEYFSETQRNKGNFPGRFSGRQFSNSRSEMNVSTLELGDSALYLCASSTATGTGDDNEQFFGPGTRLTVL.

The CDR3 here is CASRIADRGLYEQYF. In DNA form, the CDR3 reads TGTGCCAGCAGGATCGCGGACAGGGGGCTCTACGAGCAGTACTTC. The rearrangement uses TRBV6-5 and TRBJ2-7, with 11 bases fitting TRBD1. CDR3 length: 15 residues. Unmatched junction bases numbered 7, after V lost 6 bases and J lost 3 bases. Germline V lookup: CDR1 MNHEY, CDR2 SVGAGI.

The chain carries TRBV28 and TRBJ2-3; TRBD2 matches 7 bases. There are 15 residues in the CDR3. The V gene's germline CDR1 is MDHEN and CDR2 SYDVKM. The V segment lost 4 bases and the J segment 1 base; nucleotides outside the gene matches: 5. The DNA for the CDR3 is TGTGCCAGCAGTTCACCCGCGGGGGGCACAGATACGCAGTATTTT. It codes for CASSSPAGGTDTQYF.

This clone has a handful of counts. This sequence joins TRBV10-3 and TRBJ1-1; 7 bases match TRBD1. The germline V gene encodes CDR1 ENHRY and CDR2 SYGVKD. There are 12 residues in the CDR3. The V and J ends lost 11 bases and 1 base, in that order; junction bases with no gene match: 4. CDR3 sequence (DNA): TGTGCCGCCAGGACAGGGAACACTGAAGCTTTCTTT. It codes for CAARTGNTEAFF.

The V and J genes are TRBV28 and TRBJ2-2; possible D gene TRBD1, 5 bases. This CDR3 is built from 11 residues. Germline V gene data show CDR1 as MDHEN and CDR2 as SYDVKM. V was clipped by 6 bases and J by 11 bases, with 10 bases between them. The CDR3 is CASSERTELFF. As DNA, the CDR3 is TGTGCCAGCAGCGAACGGACAGAGCTGTTTTTT.

This chain connects TRBV9 to TRBJ2-2, with D possibly TRBD1 on 5 matching bases. Trimming cost V 0 bases and J 6 bases, with 9 bases left between them. CDR3 length: 14 amino acids. Germline CDR1 SGDLS, CDR2 YYNGEE. Here the CDR3 DNA reads TGTGCCAGCAGCGTAGATCTGGGGCCCGGGGAGCTGTTTTTT. Translating it yields CASSVDLGPGELFF.

This rearrangement joins TRBV24-1 to TRBJ2-7; D is perhaps TRBD1 (6 bases). Trimming cost V 0 bases and J 0 bases, with 8 bases left between them. Germline values: CDR1 KGHDR, CDR2 SFDVKD. The CDR3 length is 15 residues. CDR3 in amino acids: CATSDLPGHSYEQYF. CDR3 bases: TGTGCCACCAGTGATTTGCCGGGACACTCCTACGAGCAGTACTTC.

This clone was found a few times. The chain uses TRBV10-1 and TRBJ1-3; 7 positions agree with TRBD1. Germline values: CDR1 WNHNN, CDR2 SYGVQD (reference sequence). The CDR3 contains 18 residues. With 0 bases clipped from V and 0 bases from J, the junction kept 8 bases outside the gene matches. CDR3 region: CASSESPPGQTSGNTIYF. CDR3 sequence (DNA): TGCGCCAGCAGTGAGTCACCACCGGGACAGACCTCTGGAAACACCATATATTTT.

The rearrangement links TRBV25-1 to TRBJ2-7; D unclear. The CDR3 covers 15 residues. V lost 3 bases, J lost 2 bases, and 14 bases lay in between. Germline CDR1 MGHDK, CDR2 SYGVNS. For the CDR3, the DNA is TGTGCCAGCAGTGAGGAACGGCGGTTTACCTACGAGCAGTACTTC. This sequence encodes CASSEERRFTYEQYF.

V is TRBV7-9 and J is TRBJ2-1; TRBD1 agrees at 8 bases. The length of the CDR3 is 15 residues. The germline V gene has CDR1 SEHNR and CDR2 FQNEAQ (reference sequence). With 2 bases clipped from V and 5 bases from J, the junction kept 5 bases outside the gene matches. CDR3 sequence reads: CASSLPGTGNNEQFF. In nucleotides, the CDR3 is TGTGCCAGCAGCTTACCCGGGACAGGTAACAATGAGCAGTTCTTC.